This T cell receptor (beta chain) appears in the sequencing data of a study of cytomegalovirus exposure and HLA in healthy donors. A note on this clone: The antigen remains unidentified.

The PCR was carried out with 60 Vbeta primers and 13 Jbeta primers. Profiling relied on immunoSEQ multiplex PCR, and the TCRdb table lists in-frame clones only, not all of them. This sample has approximately 93,000 clones, with approximately 60% found just once. In germline, CDR1 is LGHNA, CDR2 YSLEER. Trimming left V 0 bases short and J 0 bases short, with 14 bases between. This CDR3 is 17 amino acids long. Unrecorded immune exposures were likely, despite nominal health at sampling. Notes on the study in general: Specific recognition of CMV antigens was confirmed in vitro for three chains (all CMV-associated). Reportedly, fewer N-insertions than the roughly 700-donor mean appeared in an Asian-associated ancestry cluster in a later analysis. Only CMV serostatus was available as immune exposure information.

The gene calls are TRBV4-3 and TRBJ1-1, with a tentative D call TRBD1 (6 bases). This clonotype was obtained from a boy younger than 18 in good health and CMV-seropositive. The sequenced sample consisted of PBMCs. The CDR3 protein is CASSQDLVGTLNTEAFF. The CDR3 DNA reads as TGCGCCAGCAGCCAAGATCTCGTAGGGACACTGAACACTGAAGCTTTCTTT.